The rows below give T cell receptor beta chains drawn from one sample of a study of shared clonotypes between healthy human individuals. Here immunoSEQ multiplex PCR was the method, and the copy in TCRdb shows in-frame clones only, minus some. The repertoire holds about 1.5 million clones, with 98% as singletons. Material for sequencing was naive CD4+ T cells sorted from blood. The origin of the receptors is a man younger than 45 in good health. CDR3s include the opening cysteine and the closing phenylalanine or tryptophan. Fields, in order: J gene, D gene, clone size, V gene, CDR3 DNA, CDR3 protein. The D gene is left open where the match is weak. Size is omitted from some rows. Given values are once, few, many or a class for expanded clones.

TRBJ2-7 | - | - | TRBV30 | TGTGCCTGGTCAGAAGGGGGCTCCTACGAGCAGTACTTC | CAWSEGGSYEQYF
TRBJ2-3 | - | once | TRBV7-7 | TGTGCCAGCAGCCCGTTGGGGAGAGAAGATACGCAGTATTTT | CASSPLGREDTQYF
TRBJ1-2 | - | - | TRBV30 | TGTGCCTGGAGTACCGACACTGACAGGAACTATGGCTACACCTTC | CAWSTDTDRNYGYTF
TRBJ1-5 | - | - | TRBV5-6 | TGTGCCAGCAGCCCCCTGCAGCCCCAGCATTTT | CASSPLQPQHF
TRBJ2-1 | - | - | TRBV30 | TGTGCCTGGTCCCTAAAGGGGCCCTACAATGAGCAGTTCTTC | CAWSLKGPYNEQFF
TRBJ2-1 | - | once | TRBV2 | TGTGCCAGCAATGGTGTAGGGGGCAGGGAGGGAGGTGAGCAGTTCTTC | CASNGVGGREGGEQFF
TRBJ2-7 | - | once | TRBV6-6 | TGTGCCAGCAGTCCCCGGAGGTTGTCCTACGAGCAGTACTTC | CASSPRRLSYEQYF
TRBJ2-5 | - | - | TRBV7-8 | TGTGCCAGCAGCCCCCGGTTTAGCAGCCTCCAAGAGACCCAGTACTTC | CASSPRFSSLQETQYF
TRBJ2-1 | - | - | TRBV29-1 | TGCAGCGTTGAAGAAGATCCGGGAGTATTCAATGAGCAGTTCTTC | CSVEEDPGVFNEQFF
TRBJ1-3 | - | - | TRBV5-4 | TGTGCCAGCAGCATCTTCCCCGGGATCTCTGGAAACACCATATATTTT | CASSIFPGISGNTIYF
TRBJ2-5 | - | - | TRBV5-6 | TGTGCCAGCAGCCAAACCAGGGCCCAGTACTTC | CASSQTRAQYF
TRBJ2-3 | - | - | TRBV7-6 | TGTGCCAGCAGCTTATCTAAACTTAGCACAGATACGCAGTATTTT | CASSLSKLSTDTQYF
TRBJ1-1 | TRBD1 | - | TRBV5-1 | TGCGCCGGAGACAGGGTGAACACTGAAGCTTTCTTT | CAGDRVNTEAFF
TRBJ1-4 | - | - | TRBV7-2 | TGTGCCAGCAGCTTACAGGGCCGAGGTGAAAAACTGTTTTTT | CASSLQGRGEKLFF
TRBJ1-1 | - | - | TRBV5-8 | TGTGCCAGCAGCTTCCGACAGATATTCTACACTGAAGCTTTCTTT | CASSFRQIFYTEAFF
TRBJ2-2 | TRBD1 | - | TRBV6-1 | TGTGCCAGCAGTATAACCGGGACAGGGACCGGGGAGCTGTTTTTT | CASSITGTGTGELFF
TRBJ1-3 | - | - | TRBV6-5 | TGTGCCAGCAGTTACGGAGGAGGTAACTCCGGAAACACCATATATTTT | CASSYGGGNSGNTIYF
TRBJ2-7 | TRBD2 | - | TRBV11-2 | TGTGCCAGCAGCCCGAGCTACCCTAGCGGCTCCTACGAGCAGTACTTC | CASSPSYPSGSYEQYF
TRBJ2-3 | TRBD1 | - | TRBV11-2 | TGTGCCAGCAGCTCCAGGGGGACAGATACGCAGTATTTT | CASSSRGTDTQYF
TRBJ2-1 | TRBD2 | - | TRBV19 | TGTGCCAGTAGTTATCCGGGACTAGCGGGCGGGGACAGAGACAATGAGCAGTTCTTC | CASSYPGLAGGDRDNEQFF
TRBJ2-5 | - | - | TRBV18 | TGTGCCAGCTCACCCCAGACAGGATTTCAAGAGACCCAGTACTTC | CASSPQTGFQETQYF